The clone carrying this T cell receptor beta chain has only a few counts. A process of 5'RACE template switching, which added a universal primer site and UMIs, was used to make TCR cDNA. Each CDR3 protein is one row after TCRdb ran MiXCR on the 5' RACE reads. The repertoire holds more than 45,000 distinct CDR3 sequences, 4.5% to 6% seen once, with roughly 30% in the top ten. The data stem from a study of T cells after yellow fever vaccination. Study details: It was with CD3, CD45RA, CCR7 and CD95 that the EM, EMRA, CM and Tscm memory subsets were sorted. Fractions with few cells were prepared using SMART-Seq v4 Ultra Low Input.

General study results and limits: Though weaker, the secondary response peaked faster, on day 5 versus 15.

The source of this sequence is a man between 18 and 29 years old who received the YFV17D yellow fever vaccine. The input for sequencing was PBMCs, either bulk or a sorted T-cell subset (CD4+, CD8+, memory, or dextramer-sorted; not recorded which), taken on the day of the yellow fever booster vaccination.

In DNA, the CDR3 is TGCGCCAGCAGCATCGGGACTAGCGGGGGGATAGCCTACGAGCAGTACTTC. Translated, it gives CASSIGTSGGIAYEQYF. The chain employs TRBV4-3 and TRBJ2-7, with TRBD2 matching 15 bases. V lost 5 bases to trimming and J lost 2 bases; unmatched junction nucleotides: 7. The CDR3 is made up of 17 amino acids. CDR1 and CDR2 from the germline V gene are LGHNA and YSLEER.